Shown below are 28 T cell receptor beta chains from a single sample sequenced in a study of T cells in Graves' hyperthyroidism and ophthalmopathy. What was amplified from RNA transcripts were TCR beta CDR3 regions. During a first-round RT-PCR of the TCR CDR3, the HTBI primer set was used. MiXCR was run by TCRdb on the multiplex PCR reads, yielding one entry per CDR3 protein. The table has 500,000 to 650,000 distinct CDR3 sequences, just under 20% seen once. The sequenced sample was blood. The receptors stem from a man in his forties with Graves' ophthalmopathy.

This clonotype was counted between two and nine times. The chain combines TRBV27 with TRBJ2-1; a weak D match, TRBD2 (5 bases). Between the trimmed V and J ends, which lost 7 bases and 0 bases, there was a span of 10 bases. The germline gives CDR1 MNHEY, CDR2 SMNVEV (reference sequence). This CDR3 contains 14 residues. CDR3 sequence: CASKKRYSYNEQFF. The CDR3 nucleotides read TGTGCCAGCAAAAAGCGGTACTCCTACAATGAGCAGTTCTTC.

This clonotype appeared a few times. It is unclear where the CDR3 begins or ends on the DNA, so no DNA is shown, and the CDR3 is as TCRdb lists it. The chain links TRBV6-1 to TRBJ2-4; TRBD2, the table's D call, lacks a check against the DNA. The germline V gene encodes CDR1 MNHNS and CDR2 SASEGT. The CDR3 spans 15 amino acids, including both terminal residues. The CDR3 reads CASSTSSGRENIQYF.

As concerns this clonotype: Germline is not matched at one junction end, which may reflect a read error. The chain combines TRBV11-3 with TRBJ2-7; the match to TRBD2 covers 14 bases. Looked up from germline, CDR1 is SGHNT and CDR2 is YENEEA. The CDR3 is 18 residues long. Here the CDR3 DNA reads TGTGCCAGCGGCTTAGATCAAGGACTAGCGGGAGGAAGCTGCGAGCAGTACTTC. Translated: CASGLDQGLAGGSCEQYF.

This sequence joins TRBV2 and TRBJ1-5; possibly TRBD1 for D (5 bases). The CDR3 sequence is 14 residues long. The V gene lost 4 bases and the J gene lost 4 bases, with 11 bases spanning the gap. Looked up from germline, CDR1 is SNHLY and CDR2 is FYNNEI. Here the CDR3 DNA reads TGTGCCAGCAGTGGGAGACAGATTAATCAGCCCCAGCATTTT. Translating it yields CASSGRQINQPQHF.

The V and J genes are TRBV9 and TRBJ1-2; D uncertain. The V gene's germline CDR1 is SGDLS and CDR2 YYNGEE. Between the trimmed V and J ends, which lost 4 bases and 6 bases, there was a span of 16 bases. The CDR3 is made up of 14 amino acids. CDR3 residues: CASSLDIPGHGYTF. CDR3 DNA sequence: TGTGCCAGCAGCTTGGATATCCCCGGGCATGGCTACACCTTC.

This clonotype has more than one count but fewer than ten. The chain joins TRBV9 to TRBJ1-6; a possible D gene is TRBD1 (5 bases). Between the trimmed V and J ends, which lost 0 bases and 8 bases, there was a span of 9 bases. The CDR3 spans 14 residues. Germline loops: CDR1 SGDLS, CDR2 YYNGEE. This CDR3 reads CASSVVGTHSPLHF. The CDR3, as DNA: TGTGCCAGCAGCGTAGTGGGGACCCATTCACCCCTCCACTTT.

This clonotype was recorded at least ten times. The chain joins TRBV3-1 to TRBJ1-2; D call uncertain. The ends were cut back, 1 base at V and 5 bases at J, with 8 bases in the middle. The CDR3 runs 13 residues. Germline V lookup: CDR1 LGHDT, CDR2 YNNKEL (reference sequence). The CDR3 bases are TGTGCCAGCAGCCAAGGGAGGGATTATGGCTACACCTTC. Protein: CASSQGRDYGYTF.

This clonotype was found many times. The chain combines TRBV28 with TRBJ2-1; D remains ambiguous. Germline values: CDR1 MDHEN, CDR2 SYDVKM. This CDR3 has 16 amino acids. The ends were cut back, 4 bases at V and 7 bases at J, with 20 bases in the middle. As DNA, the CDR3 is TGTGCCAGCAGTTACGGCCCTCAGCCCTTCAGAAATGAGCAGTTCTTC. Protein product: CASSYGPQPFRNEQFF.

This clonotype was found many times. The chain links TRBV13 to TRBJ1-1, with D tentatively TRBD1 (6 bases). V lost 0 bases to trimming and J lost 4 bases, with 9 bases between them. Germline V gene data show CDR1 as PRHDT and CDR2 as FYEKMQ (reference sequence). The CDR3 runs to 14 residues. The chain's CDR3 is CASSLGDRFTEAFF. CDR3 coding DNA: TGTGCCAGCAGCTTAGGGGACAGATTCACTGAAGCTTTCTTT.

The chain links TRBV19 to TRBJ2-1, with D maybe TRBD1 (6 bases). Trimming took off 0 bases at V and 3 bases at J, with 9 bases between the two ends. The length of the CDR3 is 15 residues. Germline CDR1 LNHDA, CDR2 SQIVND (reference sequence). The DNA for the CDR3 is TGTGCCAGTAGTATAGATCAGGGGAACTACAATGAGCAGTTCTTC. Protein: CASSIDQGNYNEQFF.

The V call is TRBV11-2, the J call TRBJ1-4, with D unclear. Germline lookup yields CDR1 SGHAT and CDR2 FQNNGV. The CDR3 extends over 14 amino acids. V lost 2 bases, J lost 7 bases, and 11 bases lay in between. The CDR3 protein is CASSLFRWSEKLFF. The CDR3 DNA reads TGTGCCAGCAGCTTATTTCGTTGGAGTGAAAAACTGTTTTTT.

This clonotype turned up a few times. The chain carries TRBV6-1 and TRBJ2-3; D gene ambiguous. Germline CDR1 reads MNHNS; CDR2 reads SASEGT. The V and J ends lost 5 bases and 0 bases respectively, with 9 bases between them. This CDR3 spans 14 amino acids. Written as DNA, the CDR3 is TGTGCCAGCAGTTATCTTACTAGCACAGATACGCAGTATTTT. This encodes CASSYLTSTDTQYF.

The genes are TRBV19 and TRBJ1-2; TRBD1 might be the D (5 bases). Trimming left V 4 bases short and J 2 bases short, with 11 bases between. This CDR3 has 14 residues. Looked up from germline, CDR1 is LNHDA and CDR2 is SQIVND (reference sequence). CDR3 residues: CASSRRTLNYGYTF. CDR3 bases: TGTGCCAGTAGTAGACGGACACTCAACTATGGCTACACCTTC.

This clonotype was detected ten times or more. The chain employs TRBV30 and TRBJ1-5, with D perhaps matching TRBD1 (5 bases). Germline lookup yields CDR1 GTSNPN and CDR2 SVGIG (reference sequence). The CDR3 covers 16 residues. Trimming stripped 0 bases from V and 1 base from J, with 13 bases between. The CDR3 coding sequence is TGTGCCTGGAGTGTCCCTGGGGCCACCAGCAATCAGCCCCAGCATTTT. This gives the protein CAWSVPGATSNQPQHF. The full variable domain, with the rest looked up from reference TRBV30 and TRBJ1-5, is SQTIHQWPATLVQPVGSPLSLECTVEGTSNPNLYWYRQAAGRGLQLLFYSVGIGQISSEVPQNLSASRPQDRQFILSSKKLLLSDSGFYLCAWSVPGATSNQPQHFGDGTRLSIL.

This clonotype was found many times. The V call is TRBV28, the J call TRBJ1-2, with a weak D call TRBD1 (6 bases). Germline CDR1 MDHEN, CDR2 SYDVKM. This CDR3 has 14 residues. Trimming removed 6 bases at V and 1 base at J, with 12 bases between. CDR3 sequence: CASSHTQGNYGYTF. CDR3 DNA sequence: TGTGCCAGCAGCCACACACAGGGTAACTATGGCTACACCTTC.

In its sample, this clonotype was seen a few times. This chain uses TRBV20-1 with TRBJ2-5, with 8 bases that match TRBD1. V lost 6 bases and J lost 2; bases outside the gene matches: 5. The CDR3 consists of 13 residues. Per the germline V gene, CDR1 is DFQATT and CDR2 is SNEGSKA (reference sequence). DNA of the CDR3: TGCAGTGCGGTGGACAGGGTACAAGAGACCCAGTACTTC. Translation: CSAVDRVQETQYF.

In its sample, this clonotype was seen many times. V gene TRBV28 combines with J gene TRBJ2-5; possibly TRBD1 for D (5 bases). Germline values: CDR1 MDHEN, CDR2 SYDVKM. CDR3 length: 15 amino acids. V was trimmed by 2 bases and J by 4 bases, leaving 14 bases between them. The DNA for the CDR3 is TGTGCCAGCAGTTTACCGGCGCAGGGCAGAGAGACCCAGTACTTC. It yields the protein CASSLPAQGRETQYF.

The rearrangement links TRBV15 to TRBJ1-2, with TRBD1 matching over 8 bases. The V segment lost 4 bases and the J segment 8 bases; nucleotides outside the gene matches: 9. The V gene's germline CDR1 is LNHNV and CDR2 YYDKDF (reference sequence). This CDR3 is 14 amino acids long. CDR3 DNA sequence: TGTGCCACCAGCATAAGGACAGGGACGGCCGGCTACACCTTC. It is translated as CATSIRTGTAGYTF.

A few counts support this clonotype. The genes are TRBV20-1 and TRBJ2-7; TRBD1 matches 9 bases. Per germline, CDR1 DFQATT and CDR2 SNEGSKA (reference sequence). This CDR3 is built from 14 residues. V dropped 1 base and J dropped 3; count of bases not matched to a gene: 4. The CDR3 reads CSARGDRVNYEQYF. The CDR3 nucleotides are TGCAGTGCTAGAGGGGACAGGGTTAACTACGAGCAGTACTTC.

This clonotype was counted at least ten times. The chain recombines TRBV7-2 with TRBJ1-4, with D unresolved. CDR3 size: 15 residues. Trimming stripped 1 base from V and 3 bases from J, with 9 bases between. Per the germline V gene, CDR1 is SGHTA and CDR2 is FQGNSA. As DNA, the CDR3 is TGTGCCAGCAGCTTAGGTGGCAGATCTAATGAAAAACTGTTTTTT. As protein: CASSLGGRSNEKLFF.

The chain combines TRBV25-1 with TRBJ2-4, with D unresolved. Germline CDR1 MGHDK, CDR2 SYGVNS. This CDR3 comprises 15 residues. Deletions cut 4 bases from V and 2 bases from J, with 12 bases between. CDR3 coding DNA: TGTGCCAGCAGTGTGTGGGTGTTTTCCAAAAACATTCAGTACTTC. Residues: CASSVWVFSKNIQYF. The entire variable domain, with the rest obtained from reference TRBV25-1 and TRBJ2-4, is as follows: EADIYQTPRYLVIGTGKKITLECSQTMGHDKMYWYQQDPGMELHLIHYSYGVNSTEKGDLSSESTVSRIRTEHFPLTLESARPSHTSQYLCASSVWVFSKNIQYFGAGTRLSVL.

This clonotype has a count of ten or more. This chain joins TRBV6-2 or TRBV6-3 and TRBJ2-7; 9 nucleotides line up with TRBD2. After removal of 0 bases from V and 0 bases from J, the junction contained 0 bases not matched to a gene. CDR1 is MNHEY and CDR2 is SVGEGT in the germline V gene. This CDR3 is built from 15 residues. The DNA for the CDR3 is TGTGCCAGCAGTTACTCACTAGCGGGCTCCTACGAGCAGTACTTC. This gives the protein CASSYSLAGSYEQYF.

This clonotype was recorded a few times. The chain's CDR3 is CASSYSGWYGYTF. The CDR3 nucleotides are TGTGCCAGCAGTTACTCGGGTTGGTATGGCTACACCTTC. V gene TRBV6-5 combines with J gene TRBJ1-2; D gene uncertain. Trimming left V 0 bases short and J 5 bases short, with 7 bases between. The CDR3 runs 13 residues. CDR1 and CDR2 (germline): MNHEY, SVGAGI.

Here the CDR3 DNA reads TGTGCCAGCAGCTTGATAGCGGGGGGCCCAGATACGCAGTATTTT. Amino acid sequence: CASSLIAGGPDTQYF. The gene calls are TRBV13 and TRBJ2-3, with TRBD2 identical over 10 bases. CDR3 size: 15 residues. CDR1 is PRHDT and CDR2 is FYEKMQ in the germline V gene (reference sequence). J gave up 4 bases and V 3 bases, and 4 bases lay outside the gene matches.

The V gene is TRBV7-9, the J gene TRBJ1-5; D possibly corresponds to TRBD1 (5 bases). Germline CDR1 SEHNR, CDR2 FQNEAQ (reference sequence). V was clipped by 4 bases and J by 7 bases, with 11 bases between them. CDR3 length: 13 amino acids. The DNA of the CDR3 is TGTGCCAGCAGCTCGGGACGAGGCCAGCCCCAGCATTTT. Translated: CASSSGRGQPQHF.

This clonotype occurred many times. This sequence joins TRBV5-6 and TRBJ1-1; D is possibly TRBD1 (5 bases). With 1 base removed from V and 10 bases from J, the gap between germline ends came to 26 bases. CDR3 length: 17 amino acids. Germline assignment: CDR1 SGHDT and CDR2 YYEEEE. For the CDR3, the DNA is TGTGCCAGCAGCTTGAGGTATGTGGGGCCCTACGACGAAGGAGCTTTCTTT. This codes for CASSLRYVGPYDEGAFF.

This clonotype was counted at least ten times. The chain joins TRBV20-1 to TRBJ2-1; no clear D. With 3 bases removed from V and 7 bases from J, the gap between germline ends came to 7 bases. This CDR3 spans 11 amino acids. Per the germline V gene, CDR1 is DFQATT and CDR2 is SNEGSKA (reference sequence). CDR3 DNA: TGCAGTGCTAGCGGGTTTAATGAGCAGTTCTTC. Its protein product is CSASGFNEQFF.

J is TRBJ2-1 and V is TRBV5-1; maybe TRBD2 (6 bases). Germline-derived CDR1 and CDR2 are SGHRS and YFSETQ. V was trimmed by 4 bases and J by 14 bases, leaving 16 bases between them. This CDR3 is built from 12 residues. The CDR3 sequence: CASSPRGGDEFF. The CDR3 DNA sequence: TGCGCCAGCAGCCCGAGGGGCGGGGACGAGTTCTTC.